The clone carrying this T cell receptor beta chain was detected only a few times. The antigen is undetermined. PCR employed 60 Vbeta and 13 Jbeta primers. Method: immunoSEQ multiplex PCR; TCRdb's copy keeps in-frame clones and lacks some. The sample records some 190,000 clones, approximately 80% being singletons. This record belongs to a study of cytomegalovirus exposure and HLA in healthy donors. Study overall: Caucasian-associated ancestry cluster membership applied to about four fifths of 398 genotyped donors.

Findings and limits, study-wide: A later analysis linked a missense variant in DCLRE1C to the trimming of TCR beta V and J genes.

This receptor was taken from a male donor in good health and CMV-seronegative. Sequenced: PBMCs.

The CDR3 sequence: CARPMDRGNEQYF. CDR3 DNA sequence: TGTGCCAGACCCATGGACAGGGGCAACGAGCAGTACTTC. The V and J genes are TRBV6-4 and TRBJ2-7, with TRBD1 matching 9 bases. There are 13 residues in the CDR3. Per the germline V gene, CDR1 is MRHNA and CDR2 is SNTAGT. With 9 bases clipped from V and 5 bases from J, the junction kept 8 bases outside the gene matches.